The 10 T cell receptor beta chains presented below share a single source sample, sequenced in a study of human T cells and chemical hapten exposure. Via MiXCR, TCRdb re-called the RACE reads, giving one row per CDR3 protein. The data hold some 83,000 distinct CDR3 sequences, with around a tenth observed a single time. Specified time point: patch test 1, 2 weeks after DPC sensitization. Specified treatment: therapeutic diphenylcyclopropenone sensitization with weekly scalp DPC. Sequences were derived from whole blood, sampled in connection with sensitization to the hapten diphenylcyclopropenone (DPC). The receptors stem from a woman aged 45-60 years with alopecia areata. Some clones in this sample may be carry-over from other donors' samples.

For this clonotype: One base away lies a much larger clone, so this may be a sequencing read error. The chain carries TRBV18 and TRBJ2-7; D may be TRBD2 (6 bases). Per the germline V gene, CDR1 is KGHSH and CDR2 is LQKENI. The CDR3 runs to 15 residues. The CDR3 DNA sequence: TGTGTCAGCTCGCTCACCCGCGGGAACACCTACGAGCAGTACTTC. Residues: CVSSLTRGNTYEQYF.

The rearrangement links TRBV7-2 to TRBJ2-7; D unclear. Germline-derived CDR1 and CDR2 are SGHTA and FQGNSA. The length of the CDR3 is 13 residues. V was shortened by 1 base and J by 3 bases, with 7 bases between the two germline ends. CDR3 nucleotides: TGTGCCAGCAGCTTAGGCTCCCTCTACGAGCAGTACTTC. Protein product: CASSLGSLYEQYF.

This clonotype was recorded at least ten times. The chain carries TRBV29-1 and TRBJ2-3, with 8 nucleotides matching TRBD2. This CDR3 comprises 12 residues. The germline gives CDR1 SQVTM, CDR2 ANQGSEA. The CDR3 loop reads CTASGSTDTQYF. The CDR3 DNA reads TGCACGGCTAGCGGGAGCACAGATACGCAGTATTTT.

This clonotype has ten or more counts. V gene TRBV29-1 combines with J gene TRBJ2-4, with 9 nucleotides matching TRBD1. The junction had 6 bases not matched to a gene; V was cut back by 3 bases and J by 0 bases. Germline V gene sequence: CDR1 SQVTM, CDR2 ANQGSEA. This CDR3 has 16 amino acids. As DNA, the CDR3 is TGCAGCGTTGAGGCAGGGACAGGGCGAGCCAAAAACATTCAGTACTTC. Amino acids: CSVEAGTGRAKNIQYF.

This clonotype has just a few counts. The gene calls are TRBV6-1 and TRBJ1-1; D is unresolved. Germline values: CDR1 MNHNS, CDR2 SASEGT. This CDR3 is built from 13 residues. Trimming left V 6 bases short and J 1 base short, with 9 bases between. The chain's CDR3 is CASSKNRNTEAFF. CDR3 nucleotide sequence: TGTGCCAGCAGCAAAAACAGGAACACTGAAGCTTTCTTT.

This chain connects TRBV20-1 to TRBJ2-3; 12 nucleotides match TRBD2. The V and J ends lost 5 bases and 1 base, in that order; junction bases with no gene match: 1. This CDR3 spans 14 amino acids. Germline CDR1 reads DFQATT; CDR2 reads SNEGSKA (reference sequence). CDR3: CSARLAGGTDTQYF. The CDR3 bases are TGCAGTGCTCGACTAGCGGGAGGCACAGATACGCAGTATTTT.

Many counts were recorded for this clonotype. The chain has TRBV6-2 or TRBV6-3 and TRBJ2-3; 9 bases align to TRBD2. After removal of 2 bases from V and 5 bases from J, the junction contained 8 bases not matched to a gene. The germline gives CDR1 MNHEY, CDR2 SVGEGT. CDR3 size: 16 residues. The CDR3: CASSYLQTSGEDTQYF. CDR3 bases: TGTGCCAGCAGTTACCTACAGACTAGCGGCGAAGATACGCAGTATTTT.

The CDR3 region is CASVGLNTEAFF. The CDR3 bases are TGTGCCAGCGTTGGGTTGAACACTGAAGCTTTCTTT. This rearrangement joins TRBV2 to TRBJ1-1; D gene unclear. Per the germline V gene, CDR1 is SNHLY and CDR2 is FYNNEI. With 8 bases removed from V and 0 bases from J, the gap between germline ends came to 7 bases. The CDR3 has 12 amino acids.

This clonotype was counted many times. The chain couples TRBV29-1 to TRBJ1-1; D is uncertain. CDR1 is SQVTM and CDR2 is ANQGSEA in the germline V gene. The ends were cut back, 6 bases at V and 2 bases at J, with 10 bases in the middle. CDR3 length equals 12 residues. The CDR3 sequence: CSVSVSNTEAFF. CDR3 DNA: TGCAGCGTGAGCGTGTCCAACACTGAAGCTTTCTTT.

This clonotype was detected only a few times. Germline and junction disagree at one end, which may indicate a read error. CDR3 nucleotides: TGTGCCAGCAGTAGGGTTCCCCATGGGGTCTTC. This sequence encodes CASSRVPHGVF. This chain connects TRBV2 to TRBJ2-1; D is unclear. This CDR3 contains 11 residues. Germline V gene data show CDR1 as SNHLY and CDR2 as FYNNEI. Based on the CDR3 plus reference TRBV2 and TRBJ2-1, the full variable domain is EPEVTQTPSHQVTQMGQEVILRCVPISNHLYFYWYRQILGQKVEFLVSFYNNEISEKSEIFDDQFSVERPDGSNFTLKIRSTKLEDSAMYFCASSRVPHGVFGPGTRLTVL.